This entry lists 9 T cell receptor beta chains sequenced from one sample in a study of blood T cell repertoires in COVID-19. Profiling relied on immunoSEQ multiplex PCR, and the TCRdb table lists in-frame clones only, not all of them. The table records over 75,000 clones, under 85% of them present only once. Sequenced material: peripheral blood. The source of these receptors is a man in his 70s with acute or convalescent COVID-19.

The gene calls are TRBV27 and TRBJ2-7, with D possibly being TRBD2 (6 bases). Trimming cost V 5 bases and J 3 bases, with 11 bases left between them. Germline CDR1 and CDR2: MNHEY and SMNVEV (reference sequence). CDR3 size: 13 residues. CDR3 protein: CASSPNSGYEQYV. The CDR3 nucleotides read TGTGCCAGCAGTCCCAATAGCGGCTACGAGCAGTACGTC.

This clone has just one count. The chain uses TRBV3-1 (or the pseudogene TRBV3-2) and TRBJ1-3; the D is unclear. Per germline, CDR1 LGHDT and CDR2 YNNKEL (reference sequence). The CDR3 sequence is 15 residues long. Trimming cost V 1 base and J 7 bases, with 14 bases left between them. CDR3 sequence: CASSQGSSFKNTIYF. CDR3 coding DNA: TGTGCCAGCAGCCAAGGAAGCTCTTTCAAGAACACCATATATTTT.

This clone was seen just once. The V gene is TRBV5-4, the J gene TRBJ2-3; 8 nucleotides align to TRBD2. Germline assignment: CDR1 SGHNT and CDR2 YYREEE (reference sequence). This CDR3 region has 16 residues. Trimming took 5 bases from V and 5 from J; bases not matched to a gene: 13. CDR3 amino acids: CASSSLTGGAEDTQYF. DNA of the CDR3: TGTGCCAGCAGTAGTTTGACCGGGGGGGCTGAAGATACGCAGTATTTT.

This chain connects TRBV4-1 to TRBJ1-1; 9 bases are a match to TRBD1. Germline-derived CDR1 and CDR2 are MGHRA and YSYEKL. The length of the CDR3 is 14 residues. Trimming cost V 4 bases and J 3 bases; bases outside gene matches: 3. The CDR3 bases are TGCGCCAGCAGCCGCCGGGACAGGGACACTGAAGCTTTCTTT. Translation: CASSRRDRDTEAFF.

The chain is built from TRBV7-9 and TRBJ1-6; D might be TRBD1 (5 bases). CDR1 is SEHNR, CDR2 FQNEAQ, per germline (reference sequence). The V gene lost 4 bases and the J gene lost 1 base, with 14 bases spanning the gap. The CDR3 runs to 17 residues. The CDR3 region has the DNA TGTGCCAGCAGCTCCAGTCCAGGGAATTCCTATAATTCACCCCTCCACTTT. Translating gives CASSSSPGNSYNSPLHF. Based on the CDR3 plus reference TRBV7-9 and TRBJ1-6, the full variable domain is DTGVSQNPRHKITKRGQNVTFRCDPISEHNRLYWYRQTLGQGPEFLTYFQNEAQLEKSRLLSDRFSAERPKGSFSTLEIQRTEQGDSAMYLCASSSSPGNSYNSPLHFGNGTRLTVT.

The V gene is TRBV5-5, the J gene TRBJ2-6; weak D call: TRBD1 (5 bases). The CDR3 totals 14 residues. Germline V lookup: CDR1 SGHKS, CDR2 YYEKEE (reference sequence). Trimming left V 4 bases short and J 4 bases short, with 9 bases between. CDR3 in DNA: TGTGCCAGCAGCGTCAGGGCAGGGGCCAACGTCCTGACTTTC. This codes for CASSVRAGANVLTF.

The V call is TRBV15, the J call TRBJ1-1; TRBD1 is a possible D gene (5 bases). The V gene's germline CDR1 is LNHNV and CDR2 YYDKDF (reference sequence). V was cut by 4 bases and J by 5 bases, with 17 bases left in between. The CDR3 covers 15 residues. For the CDR3, the DNA is TGTGCCACCAGCACCTCCCCCACGGGGGGGACTGAAGCTTTCTTT. It encodes CATSTSPTGGTEAFF. The full variable domain, with the rest looked up from reference TRBV15 and TRBJ1-1, is DAMVIQNPRYQVTQFGKPVTLSCSQTLNHNVMYWYQQKSSQAPKLLFHYYDKDFNNEADTPDNFQSRRPNTSFCFLDIRSPGLGDTAMYLCATSTSPTGGTEAFFGQGTRLTVV.

V and J are TRBV3-1 (or the pseudogene TRBV3-2) and TRBJ1-2; D is possibly TRBD1 (5 bases). Per the germline V gene, CDR1 is LGHDT and CDR2 is YNNKEL (reference sequence). Trimming shortened V by 0 bases and J by 4 bases, and 12 bases separated the two germline ends. This CDR3 is built from 15 residues. Written as DNA, the CDR3 is TGTGCCAGCAGCCAAGATGGAGGGACGGTCTATGGCTACACCTTC. Translating gives CASSQDGGTVYGYTF.

The chain joins TRBV5-6 to TRBJ1-2, with TRBD1 as a possible D gene (6 bases). The length of the CDR3 is 15 residues. CDR1 and CDR2 (germline): SGHDT, YYEEEE. The germline V and J ends were trimmed by 1 base and 0 bases, with 10 bases remaining between them. The CDR3 DNA follows: TGTGCCAGCAGCTTGAGACAGGCTACTAACTATGGCTACACCTTC. Translation: CASSLRQATNYGYTF.